This T cell receptor beta chain was recorded in a study of T cell responses to AZD1222 COVID-19 vaccine (dated by TCRdb to the early 2020s). A note on the overall study: AZD1222 recipients given second doses at about 4 weeks or at about 12 weeks were pooled, since spike-specific TCR depth and breadth were not found to differ between the two schedules. TCR sequencing was performed for roughly 250 trial participants, of whom roughly 200 were given two doses of AZD1222 and around 25 were given two doses of MenACWY control vaccine. Trial participants were enrolled by age into 18-55, 56-69 and 70-plus year subgroups, with about 150, 28 and 57 TCR-sequenced participants respectively.

What the study reported, not specific to this receptor: Only a handful of AZD1222 recipients were SARS-CoV-2 seropositive at baseline, limiting conclusions about previously exposed vaccinees. After two AZD1222 doses, spike-specific TCR breadth and depth were significantly higher than at day 0 and than in MenACWY recipients. Because no day 14 peak-response samples were available, the repertoires could be characterized only after the peak T cell response. The whole spike protein was spanned by vaccine-associated CD4 TCRs, and dominant responses were seen in regions 160-218 and 743-854. Most participants were white British and females outnumbered males, and the authors suggested that clonal diversity may have been underestimated. Nearly half of unique spike-specific TCRs reportedly recognized epitopes outside regions mutated in the B.1.351 and B.1.1.7 variants. In the small 56-69-year group, the increase in depth fell short of significance, most likely because of low power.

The intended sense of this specimen's time point label: baseline before first vaccination. Vaccinee samples came from UK trials COV001 and COV002, including a single-blind randomized controlled phase 2/3 trial of AZD1222 (ChAdOx1 nCoV-19) in healthy adults. For TCRbeta chain sequencing, PBMC samples were collected from trial participants at day 0 and at day 28 after the second dose. The CDR3 regions of human TCRbeta chains were analyzed by immunosequencing. The authors processed their data as follows. TCRs in the repertoires were compared against a reference library of SARS-CoV-2-specific TCRs that had been generated with the MIRA antigen-specificity platform. Breadth was defined as the fraction of unique TCRs that were SARS-CoV-2-associated, and depth was defined as the fraction of total T cells that were SARS-CoV-2-associated. Using the MIRA data, each spike-specific TCR was assigned both to the spike region to which the TCR was reactive and to a CD4 or CD8 class. Log10-transformed breadth and depth values were compared by one-way ANOVA with Sidak's multiple comparisons tests. The table comes from immuneACCESS by way of TCRdb, which keeps in-frame sequences with V and J called. Part of the clones is missing from these tables; in studies checked, under half for an unresolved V gene and the rest for unknown reasons. V and J calls and clone size are as listed in that table; D and trimming were resolved from the DNA. This sample lists roughly 100,000 clones; around 89% were detected once. Roughly 9.2% of the sample comes from the top ten.

About this clone itself: Its antigen has not been determined. No quality values exist for individual bases; no much larger clone is one base distant.

Trimming removed 0 bases from V and 10 bases from J, leaving 7 bases between the germline ends. From the germline V gene (reference sequence), CDR1 is LGHDT and CDR2 is YNNKEL. Inclusive of the bounding cysteine and phenylalanine, the CDR3 is 12 residues long. Only the CDR3 portion is preserved as DNA: 36 bases, with reading frame beginning at the first base. Specimen: peripheral blood, collected on day 0 of AZD1222 vaccination. The receptor's source is an adult in good health. The rearranged chain carries TRBV3-1 (or the pseudogene TRBV3-2) and TRBJ2-1; no D gene can be assigned with confidence. The encoded CDR3 is CASSQDRDEQFF. The sequenced DNA: TGTGCCAGCAGCCAAGACCGCGACGAGCAGTTCTTC.